This paragraph covers one T cell receptor (beta chain) sequence. What it binds is unknown. The data derive from a study of cytomegalovirus exposure and HLA in healthy donors. About the research overall: Earlier results showed roughly 120 million unique TCR beta sequences derived from 150 million to 200 million T cells.

Findings of the study overall: The study designated about 160 TCR beta chains cytomegalovirus-associated.

The primer mix had 60 Vbeta and 13 Jbeta primers. Assay: immunoSEQ multiplex PCR; the TCRdb copy retains only in-frame clones and omits some. The sample has about 150,000 clones; roughly 63% are singletons. Germline-derived CDR1 and CDR2 are SGDLS and YYNGEE. V lost 0 bases and J lost 5, with 11 bases in between. This CDR3 region has 14 residues. The rearrangement joins TRBV9 to TRBJ2-5; possibly TRBD1 for D (6 bases). Sequenced input: PBMCs. This TCR derives from a woman in her sixties in good health and CMV-seropositive. The CDR3 reads CASSVAQGMETQYF. Written as DNA, the CDR3 is TGTGCCAGCAGCGTAGCTCAGGGGATGGAGACCCAGTACTTC.